These 10 T cell receptor beta chains originate from one sample sequenced in a study of metastatic and nonmetastatic thyroid tumors. Treatment of any kind had been given to no patient before thyroid surgery. MiXCR reprocessed the PCR reads for TCRdb. The sample holds roughly 38,000 clones; roughly a fifth are singletons and the top ten take around 16%. Material for sequencing was blood. These receptor sequences come from a female donor with papillary thyroid cancer or a benign thyroid nodule (not recorded which). Some clones in this sample may be carry-over from other donors' samples.

The V gene is TRBV6-1, the J gene TRBJ2-1; D remains ambiguous. This CDR3 spans 13 amino acids. V was pared by 2 bases and J by 6 bases, with 8 bases between. Looked up from germline, CDR1 is MNHNS and CDR2 is SASEGT. CDR3 sequence (DNA): TGTGCCAGCAGTGAATTCATAGGCAATGAGCAGTTCTTC. Its protein product is CASSEFIGNEQFF.

The V gene is TRBV4-2, the J gene TRBJ2-6; D is uncertain. Per the germline V gene, CDR1 is LGHNA and CDR2 is YNFKEQ. The CDR3 extends over 14 amino acids. V dropped 4 bases and J dropped 4 bases, with 8 bases sitting between them. CDR3 DNA: TGTGCCAGCAGCCTTGAGACAGGGGCCAACGTCCTGACTTTC. Translating gives CASSLETGANVLTF.

This clone was seen only a few times. J is TRBJ2-1 and V is TRBV30; no firm D call. There are 14 residues in the CDR3. Germline loops: CDR1 GTSNPN, CDR2 SVGIG (reference sequence). The V and J ends lost 0 bases and 4 bases respectively, with 10 bases between them. The CDR3 region has the DNA TGTGCCTGGAGTGTGTCGGCCGGATACAATGAGCAGTTCTTC. Translating it yields CAWSVSAGYNEQFF.

This clone was recorded a few times. The J gene is TRBJ1-1, the V gene TRBV12-3 or TRBV12-4, with TRBD1 matching over 7 bases. This CDR3 has 14 amino acids. With 8 bases clipped from V and 1 base from J, the junction kept 7 bases outside the gene matches. The CDR3: CASVPGTENTEAFF. CDR3 nucleotides: TGTGCCAGCGTACCCGGGACAGAGAACACTGAAGCTTTCTTT.

By proportion, this clone is medium-sized (0.01 to 0.1%). V usage is TRBV6-1 and J usage is TRBJ2-7; no clear D. Between the trimmed V and J ends, which lost 10 bases and 5 bases, there was a span of 12 bases. CDR1 MNHNS and CDR2 SASEGT come from the germline V gene. The CDR3 has 11 amino acids. CDR3 sequence: CATSYGDEQYF. The CDR3, as DNA: TGTGCCACCAGCTATGGCGACGAGCAGTACTTC.

The chain couples TRBV20-1 to TRBJ1-2, with no clear D. Germline CDR1 reads DFQATT; CDR2 reads SNEGSKA (reference sequence). V was pared by 1 base and J by 7 bases, with 10 bases between. The CDR3 extends over 12 amino acids. CDR3 sequence: CSARVQASGYTF. DNA for the CDR3: TGCAGTGCTAGAGTGCAGGCGAGTGGCTACACCTTC.

A note on this clone: A junction end diverges from the germline sequence, so it may reflect a read error. The chain recombines TRBV11-2 with TRBJ2-1, with 13 bases identical to TRBD2. Per germline, CDR1 SGHAT and CDR2 FQNNGV. CDR3 size: 15 residues. This CDR3 is CASSLVGTSGNVQFF. The CDR3 coding sequence is TGTGCCAGCAGCTTAGTAGGGACTAGCGGGAATGTGCAGTTCTTC. Full variable domain (remainder filled in from reference TRBV11-2 and TRBJ2-1): EAGVAQSPRYKIIEKRQSVAFWCNPISGHATLYWYQQILGQGPKLLIQFQNNGVVDDSQLPKDRFSAERLKGVDSTLKIQPAKLEDSAVYLCASSLVGTSGNVQFFGPGTRLTVL.

Judged by abundance, this clone is medium-sized. The chain combines TRBV9 with TRBJ2-1; no clear D. The CDR3 covers 12 residues. Germline CDR1 and CDR2: SGDLS and YYNGEE. Trimming removed 4 bases at V and 9 bases at J, with 11 bases between. The CDR3 loop is CASSTSVGEQFF. In DNA, the CDR3 is TGTGCCAGCAGCACCTCTGTCGGTGAGCAGTTCTTC. The full variable domain, its missing parts supplied by reference TRBV9 and TRBJ2-1, is DSGVTQTPKHLITATGQRVTLRCSPRSGDLSVYWYQQSLDQGLQFLIQYYNGEERAKGNILERFSAQQFPDLHSELNLSSLELGDSALYFCASSTSVGEQFFGPGTRLTVL.

At least ten counts were recorded for this clone. CDR3 loop: CASSSMVGSSYNEQFF. In nucleotides, the CDR3 is TGTGCCAGCAGCTCGATGGTGGGGAGCTCCTACAATGAGCAGTTCTTC. The V call is TRBV7-9, the J call TRBJ2-1; TRBD2 might be the D (5 bases). Per germline, CDR1 SEHNR and CDR2 FQNEAQ (reference sequence). With 4 bases removed from V and 0 bases from J, the gap between germline ends came to 13 bases. The CDR3 contains 16 residues.

This clone was seen a handful of times. This chain connects TRBV2 to TRBJ2-1; D not certain. The CDR3 length is 15 residues. CDR1 and CDR2 (germline): SNHLY, FYNNEI. V gave up 5 bases and J gave up 7 bases, with 18 bases separating them. The CDR3, as DNA: TGTGCCAGCAGTCGATTAATACTACGATGGAATGAGCAGTTCTTC. The encoded protein is CASSRLILRWNEQFF.